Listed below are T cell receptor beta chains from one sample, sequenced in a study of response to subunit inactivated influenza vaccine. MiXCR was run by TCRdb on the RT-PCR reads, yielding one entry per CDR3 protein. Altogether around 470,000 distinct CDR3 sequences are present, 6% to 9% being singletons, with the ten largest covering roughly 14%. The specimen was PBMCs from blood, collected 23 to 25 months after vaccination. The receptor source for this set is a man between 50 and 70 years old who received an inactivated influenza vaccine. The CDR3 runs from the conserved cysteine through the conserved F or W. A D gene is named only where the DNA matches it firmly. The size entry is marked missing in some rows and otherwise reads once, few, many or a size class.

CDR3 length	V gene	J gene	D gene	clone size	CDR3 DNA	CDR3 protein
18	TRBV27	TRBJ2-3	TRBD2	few	TGTGCCAGCAGTTTATCTCTAGCGGGAGGATCGGTCACAGATACGCAGTATTTT	CASSLSLAGGSVTDTQYF
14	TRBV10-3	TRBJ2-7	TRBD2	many	TGTGCCATCAGTGAGTTAGCGGGATTAGACGAGCAGTACTTC	CAISELAGLDEQYF
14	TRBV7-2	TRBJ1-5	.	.	TGTGCCAGCAGCCAACAGCAGAGAGATCAGCCCCAGCATTTT	CASSQQQRDQPQHF
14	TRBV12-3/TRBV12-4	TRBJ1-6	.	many	TGTGCCAGCAGCATAAACTCCTATAATTCACCCCTCCACTTT	CASSINSYNSPLHF
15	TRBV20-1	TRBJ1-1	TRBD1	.	TGCAGTGCTAGAGATAAGGACAGGGCGTACACTGAAGCTTTCTTT	CSARDKDRAYTEAFF
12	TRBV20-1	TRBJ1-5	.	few	TGCAGTGGGGGTCGCGGGGATCAGCCCCAGCATTTT	CSGGRGDQPQHF
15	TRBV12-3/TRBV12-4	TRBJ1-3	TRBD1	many	TGTGCCAGCACCCGGACAGGCTCCTCTGGAAACACCATATATTTT	CASTRTGSSGNTIYF
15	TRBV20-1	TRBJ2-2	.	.	TGCAGTGCTAGAGGGCAGGGAGCGAACACCGGGGAGCTGTTTTTT	CSARGQGANTGELFF
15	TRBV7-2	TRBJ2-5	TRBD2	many	TGTGCCAGCAGCTACACTAGCGGGTTGGTGGAGACCCAGTACTTC	CASSYTSGLVETQYF
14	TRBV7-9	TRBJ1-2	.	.	TGTGCCAGCAGCTCCCCGACAGCCCGGCGGGGCTACACCTTC	CASSSPTARRGYTF
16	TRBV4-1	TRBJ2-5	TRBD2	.	TGCGCCAGCAGCCAGTTGGGACTAGCGGGTTTAGAGACCCAGTACTTC	CASSQLGLAGLETQYF
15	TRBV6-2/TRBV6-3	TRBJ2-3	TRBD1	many	TGTGCCAGCAGTCATCCGGGACAGGGGACAGATACGCAGTATTTT	CASSHPGQGTDTQYF
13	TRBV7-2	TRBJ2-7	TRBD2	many	TGTGCCAGCAGTCGCAATAGCGGGAACGAGCAGTACTTC	CASSRNSGNEQYF
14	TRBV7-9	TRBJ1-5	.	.	TGTGCCAGCAGCTTACTAGGCGTCAATCAGCCCCAGCATTTT	CASSLLGVNQPQHF
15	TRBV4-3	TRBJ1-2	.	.	TGCGCCAGCAGCCACACCACAGGGATGAACTATGGCTACACCTTC	CASSHTTGMNYGYTF
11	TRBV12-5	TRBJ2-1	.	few	TGTGCTAGTGGTTCTCTCAATGAGCAGTTCTTC	CASGSLNEQFF
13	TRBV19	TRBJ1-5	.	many	TGTGCCAGCCACGAGGGAGTCCGGCAGCCCCAGCATTTT	CASHEGVRQPQHF
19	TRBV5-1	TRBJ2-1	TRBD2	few	TGCGCCAGCAGCTGGGCCGGGACTAGCGGGAGGGCCTCAATCGGGGAGCAGTTCTTC	CASSWAGTSGRASIGEQFF